Presented here are 21 T cell receptor beta chains from one specimen sequenced in a study of siplizumab effects on memory and regulatory T cells. Assay used: immunoSEQ multiplex PCR; TCRdb lists only in-frame clones, some missing. The repertoire includes 95,000 to 110,000 clones, over 90% of them detected once, and around 0.62% sits in the top ten. Sequencing was done on a sample of Tregs sorted from blood. The receptors were sampled from a human donor in good health.

The V and J genes are TRBV6-6 and TRBJ2-1, with TRBD2 matching 7 bases. V shed 2 bases and J 3 bases; nucleotides not matched to a gene: 7. The CDR3 has 16 amino acids. CDR1 is MNHNY, CDR2 SVGAGI, per germline (reference sequence). The CDR3 sequence: CASSYGSAGNYNEQFF. DNA of the CDR3: TGTGCCAGCAGTTACGGGTCAGCGGGAAACTACAATGAGCAGTTCTTC.

CDR3 loop: CASSGPRMGRNTEAFF. The CDR3 DNA reads TGTGCCAGCAGTGGCCCTAGGATGGGGAGGAACACTGAAGCTTTCTTT. This chain links TRBV27 with TRBJ1-1; D gene uncertain. Germline V lookup: CDR1 MNHEY, CDR2 SMNVEV (reference sequence). The CDR3 is made up of 16 amino acids. The V end lost 5 bases, the J end lost 1 base, and 17 bases lay between the germline ends.

The chain carries TRBV5-4 and TRBJ2-1; 10 positions agree with TRBD2. The germline gives CDR1 SGHNT, CDR2 YYREEE (reference sequence). J was trimmed by 5 bases and V by 5 bases; bases with no gene match: 13. CDR3 length: 17 amino acids. CDR3 bases: TGTGCCAGCAGAGGAGGGGAAGCGGGAGGGATTAACAATGAGCAGTTCTTC. Translated: CASRGGEAGGINNEQFF.

The rearrangement joins TRBV4-1 to TRBJ2-7; a weak D match, TRBD1 (6 bases). The germline V and J ends were trimmed by 5 bases and 3 bases, with 17 bases remaining between them. CDR3 length: 15 amino acids. Looked up from germline, CDR1 is MGHRA and CDR2 is YSYEKL. CDR3: CASSLSPGHSYEQYF. The CDR3 bases are TGCGCCAGCAGCTTAAGTCCGGGACACAGCTACGAGCAGTACTTC.

The V gene is TRBV11-2, the J gene TRBJ2-3; D remains ambiguous. The V end lost 5 bases, the J end lost 5 bases, and 14 bases lay between the germline ends. The CDR3 runs to 14 residues. Germline V lookup: CDR1 SGHAT, CDR2 FQNNGV. The CDR3 nucleotides are TGTGCCAGCAGCCCGAGACCTCGGGTAGATACGCAGTATTTT. Translation gives CASSPRPRVDTQYF. The full variable domain, in which reference TRBV11-2 and TRBJ2-3 provide the parts outside the CDR3, is EAGVAQSPRYKIIEKRQSVAFWCNPISGHATLYWYQQILGQGPKLLIQFQNNGVVDDSQLPKDRFSAERLKGVDSTLKIQPAKLEDSAVYLCASSPRPRVDTQYFGPGTRLTVL.

V gene TRBV11-3 combines with J gene TRBJ2-7; D gene ambiguous. This CDR3 contains 11 residues. Germline loops: CDR1 SGHNT, CDR2 YENEEA. V was clipped by 5 bases and J by 3 bases, with 5 bases between them. The CDR3 protein is CASSEYYEQYF. Here the CDR3 DNA reads TGTGCCAGCAGCGAATACTACGAGCAGTACTTC.

The chain couples TRBV7-9 to TRBJ2-3; D gene unclear. The CDR3 length is 13 residues. Germline V lookup: CDR1 SEHNR, CDR2 FQNEAQ (reference sequence). Trimming took off 3 bases at V and 1 base at J, with 5 bases between the two ends. DNA of the CDR3: TGTGCCAGCAGCTTGGGCGGCACAGATACGCAGTATTTT. The encoded protein is CASSLGGTDTQYF. The full variable domain, rest sourced from reference TRBV7-9 and TRBJ2-3, is DTGVSQNPRHKITKRGQNVTFRCDPISEHNRLYWYRQTLGQGPEFLTYFQNEAQLEKSRLLSDRFSAERPKGSFSTLEIQRTEQGDSAMYLCASSLGGTDTQYFGPGTRLTVL.

The chain couples TRBV14 to TRBJ2-1; 10 nucleotides align to TRBD2. The germline gives CDR1 SGHDN, CDR2 FVKESK. With V trimmed by 4 bases and J by 4 bases, 1 base remained unmatched. This CDR3 contains 14 residues. The CDR3, as DNA: TGTGCCAGCAGCCGAGCGGGGGGGTACAATGAGCAGTTCTTC. It is translated as CASSRAGGYNEQFF. The entire variable domain, with the rest obtained from reference TRBV14 and TRBJ2-1, is as follows: EAGVTQFPSHSVIEKGQTVTLRCDPISGHDNLYWYRRVMGKEIKFLLHFVKESKQDESGMPNNRFLAERTGGTYSTLKVQPAELEDSGVYFCASSRAGGYNEQFFGPGTRLTVL.

The chain joins TRBV5-1 to TRBJ2-7; D assignment may be TRBD1 or TRBD2 (7 bases each). Germline loops: CDR1 SGHRS, CDR2 YFSETQ. The CDR3 sequence is 14 residues long. Trimming took 7 bases from V and 0 from J, leaving 14 bases between them. The CDR3 loop reads CASRGAGGSYEQYF. Written as DNA, the CDR3 is TGCGCCAGCCGGGGGGCAGGGGGCTCCTACGAGCAGTACTTC.

As DNA, the CDR3 is TGCAGCGGCGGATATGGGGGTCGGGCTGAAGCTTTCTTT. It codes for CSGGYGGRAEAFF. The chain recombines TRBV29-1 with TRBJ1-1; TRBD1 might be the D (5 bases). Germline V CDR1 and CDR2: SQVTM, ANQGSEA. V was pared by 7 bases and J by 6 bases, with 18 bases between. CDR3 size: 13 residues.

This chain joins TRBV29-1 and TRBJ1-2, with a tentative D call TRBD1 (6 bases). CDR3 length equals 12 residues. The germline V gene encodes CDR1 SQVTM and CDR2 ANQGSEA. The V gene lost 2 bases and the J gene lost 2 bases, with 6 bases spanning the gap. As DNA, the CDR3 is TGCAGCGTTGAACAGGGGAACTATGGCTACACCTTC. This codes for CSVEQGNYGYTF.

The chain links TRBV28 to TRBJ2-7, with unresolved D. CDR1 is MDHEN, CDR2 SYDVKM, per germline. The CDR3 is 12 residues long. Trimming stripped 2 bases from V and 2 bases from J, with 4 bases between. In DNA form, the CDR3 reads TGTGCCAGCAGTTTAGGGACCTACGAGCAGTACTTC. This encodes CASSLGTYEQYF.

V gene TRBV5-1 combines with J gene TRBJ2-1; no clear D gene. The CDR3 contains 12 residues. Between the trimmed V and J ends, which lost 1 base and 7 bases, there was a span of 6 bases. Germline CDR1 is SGHRS and CDR2 is YFSETQ. The DNA of the CDR3 is TGCGCCAGCAGCTTGTCCCGGAATGAGCAGTTCTTC. This encodes CASSLSRNEQFF.

The chain carries TRBV29-1 and TRBJ1-3; D gene uncertain. The germline V and J ends were trimmed by 6 bases and 0 bases, with 9 bases remaining between them. In germline, CDR1 is SQVTM, CDR2 ANQGSEA. The CDR3 contains 13 residues. The CDR3 protein is CSVRAFSGNTIYF. The CDR3 DNA is TGCAGCGTCCGGGCCTTCTCTGGAAACACCATATATTTT.

This chain uses TRBV4-1 with TRBJ1-4, with D unclear. Germline V gene data show CDR1 as MGHRA and CDR2 as YSYEKL. This CDR3 is built from 17 residues. V was clipped by 2 bases and J by 4 bases, with 17 bases between them. CDR3 nucleotide sequence: TGCGCCAGCAGCCAAAACAAGGGCCGGGCCTTTAATGAAAAACTGTTTTTT. Its translation is CASSQNKGRAFNEKLFF.

The chain has TRBV28 and TRBJ1-1, with D perhaps matching TRBD1 (6 bases). This CDR3 is 11 amino acids long. V gave up 7 bases and J gave up 7 bases, with 10 bases separating them. Germline loops: CDR1 MDHEN, CDR2 SYDVKM. The DNA of the CDR3 is TGTGCCAGCAAGCGAGGGGGTGAAGCTTTCTTT. As protein: CASKRGGEAFF.

The V and J genes are TRBV27 and TRBJ1-4; D unresolved. V was clipped by 5 bases and J by 8 bases, with 18 bases between them. This CDR3 region has 15 residues. Germline CDR1 is MNHEY and CDR2 is SMNVEV (reference sequence). CDR3 sequence (DNA): TGTGCCAGCAGTCCCCCGGGAGCCTGGGGAGAAAAACTGTTTTTT. It encodes CASSPPGAWGEKLFF.

J is TRBJ2-3 and V is TRBV7-9; unclear D gene. The V gene's germline CDR1 is SEHNR and CDR2 FQNEAQ (reference sequence). Trimming shortened V by 4 bases and J by 2 bases, and 13 bases separated the two germline ends. The CDR3 extends over 15 amino acids. The CDR3 nucleotides are TGTGCCAGCAGCTCTCTGACTTTACTCACAGATACGCAGTATTTT. Translating it yields CASSSLTLLTDTQYF.

This clone was recorded a few times. The chain joins TRBV27 to TRBJ1-6; D remains ambiguous. CDR3 length: 14 amino acids. The germline V gene has CDR1 MNHEY and CDR2 SMNVEV (reference sequence). V lost 2 bases and J 5 bases, leaving 7 bases between the germline ends. The CDR3 loop reads CASSLPADNSPLHF. Written as DNA, the CDR3 is TGTGCCAGCAGTTTACCTGCGGATAATTCACCCCTCCACTTT.

The chain recombines TRBV21-1 with TRBJ2-7; TRBD1 reflects the table's D call only, with no check against the DNA. TRBV21-1 is deemed a pseudogene. The CDR3 has 15 amino acids. DNA of the CDR3: TGTGCCCGCAGACAGGGACCCTCCTGGGACTACGAGCAGTACTTC. Translating it yields CARRQGPSWDYEQYF.

The chain combines TRBV10-3 with TRBJ2-7; D might be TRBD2 (7 bases). The CDR3 is 15 residues long. CDR1 ENHRY and CDR2 SYGVKD come from the germline V gene. The germline V and J ends were trimmed by 5 bases and 6 bases, with 20 bases remaining between them. The CDR3 region has the DNA TGTGCCATCAGTCCCGGGACAACCCGGGGGGCCGAGCAGTACTTC. Its protein product is CAISPGTTRGAEQYF.